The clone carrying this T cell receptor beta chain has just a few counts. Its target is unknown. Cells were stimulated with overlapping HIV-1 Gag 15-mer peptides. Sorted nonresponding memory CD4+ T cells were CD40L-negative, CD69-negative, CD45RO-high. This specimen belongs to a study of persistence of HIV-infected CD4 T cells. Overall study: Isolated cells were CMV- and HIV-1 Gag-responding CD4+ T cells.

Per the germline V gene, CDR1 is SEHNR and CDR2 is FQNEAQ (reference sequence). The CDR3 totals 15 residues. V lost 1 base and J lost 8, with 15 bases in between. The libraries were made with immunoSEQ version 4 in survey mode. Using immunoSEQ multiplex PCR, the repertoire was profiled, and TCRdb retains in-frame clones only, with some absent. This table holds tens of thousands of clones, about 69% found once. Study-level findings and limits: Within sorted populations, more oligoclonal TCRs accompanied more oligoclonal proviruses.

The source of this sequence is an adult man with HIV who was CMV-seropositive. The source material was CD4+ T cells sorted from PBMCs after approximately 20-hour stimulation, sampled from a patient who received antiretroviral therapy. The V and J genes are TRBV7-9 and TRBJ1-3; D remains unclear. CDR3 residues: CASSLGEPLVDTIYF. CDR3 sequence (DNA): TGTGCCAGCAGCTTAGGCGAGCCTCTCGTAGACACCATATATTTT.